The 23 T cell receptor beta chains below were found in one sample sequenced in a study of cytomegalovirus exposure and HLA in healthy donors. PCR primers comprised 60 Vbeta and 13 Jbeta primers. Only in-frame clones appear in the TCRdb table, and some are missing; sequencing was by immunoSEQ multiplex PCR. The sample records some 150,000 clones, 80% being singletons. Sample: PBMCs. The source of these receptors is a man aged 25-45 years in good health and CMV-seropositive.

This sequence joins TRBV2 and TRBJ1-5; 8 positions agree with TRBD1. The V segment lost 0 bases and the J segment 0 bases; nucleotides outside the gene matches: 7. The CDR3 extends over 18 amino acids. The V gene's germline CDR1 is SNHLY and CDR2 FYNNEI. The CDR3 region is CASSEAGQGIYSNQPQHF. DNA of the CDR3: TGTGCCAGCAGTGAAGCCGGACAGGGAATCTATAGCAATCAGCCCCAGCATTTT.

The chain recombines TRBV4-2 with TRBJ1-5; TRBD1 matches 8 bases. Germline V gene lookup returns CDR1 LGHNA and CDR2 YNFKEQ. The junction had 7 bases not matched to a gene; V was cut back by 4 bases and J by 2 bases. CDR3 length: 16 residues. CDR3 coding DNA: TGTGCCAGCAGCCGGACTCTGGACAGGGGCAATCAGCCCCAGCATTTT. It translates to CASSRTLDRGNQPQHF.

CDR3 DNA sequence: TGTGCCAGCGACGAGGGCGGGAACACTGAAGCTTTCTTT. Translated: CASDEGGNTEAFF. This chain connects TRBV6-6 to TRBJ1-1; no clear D. Trimming stripped 8 bases from V and 1 base from J, with 11 bases between. The germline CDR1 and CDR2 sequences are MNHNY and SVGAGI (reference sequence). CDR3 size: 13 residues.

The chain uses TRBV29-1 and TRBJ2-7; tentative D call: TRBD2 (6 bases). V shed 7 bases and J shed 2 bases, with 15 bases lying between them. This CDR3 is built from 13 residues. Per the germline V gene, CDR1 is SQVTM and CDR2 is ANQGSEA. CDR3 bases: TGCAGCGCACGGGCTTCGGGGGCCTACGAGCAGTACTTC. Translation gives CSARASGAYEQYF.

This chain connects TRBV28 to TRBJ1-4, with D tentatively TRBD1 (5 bases). Trimming removed 10 bases at V and 8 bases at J, with 17 bases between. Germline CDR1 MDHEN, CDR2 SYDVKM. The CDR3 length is 13 residues. Here the CDR3 reads CAISRGSGEKLFF. The CDR3 DNA reads as TGTGCCATATCAAGGGGATCAGGCGAAAAACTGTTTTTT.

The gene calls are TRBV9 and TRBJ2-7, with TRBD2 matching over 7 bases. The CDR3 extends over 15 amino acids. The germline gives CDR1 SGDLS, CDR2 YYNGEE. Unmatched junction bases numbered 8, after V lost 0 bases and J lost 5 bases. CDR3 coding DNA: TGTGCCAGCAGCGTAGGACCTAGCGGCCAGGACGAGCAGTACTTC. This encodes CASSVGPSGQDEQYF.

The CDR3 here is CASSFSGRNTGELFF. Here the CDR3 DNA reads TGTGCCAGCAGCTTTAGCGGGAGGAACACCGGGGAGCTGTTTTTT. The chain is built from TRBV5-5 and TRBJ2-2; 9 bases align to TRBD2. This CDR3 region has 15 residues. V lost 2 bases, J lost 1 base, and 0 bases stayed unmatched. Germline-derived CDR1 and CDR2 are SGHKS and YYEKEE (reference sequence).

In regard to this clone: One end of the junction does not line up with germline, which may come from a read error. The chain couples TRBV7-9 to TRBJ2-1, with 7 bases lining up with TRBD2. CDR1 is SEHNR, CDR2 FQNEAQ, per germline (reference sequence). This CDR3 has 18 residues. CDR3 region: CSSSPPLGEREGFGEQFF. The CDR3 nucleotides are TGTTCCAGCAGCCCCCCTTTGGGGGAGCGGGAAGGGTTTGGTGAGCAGTTCTTC.

This clone has only one observation. The genes are TRBV27 and TRBJ1-1; D perhaps matches TRBD1 (5 bases). V was shortened by 6 bases and J by 6 bases, with 20 bases between the two germline ends. Germline V CDR1 and CDR2: MNHEY, SMNVEV (reference sequence). CDR3 size: 15 residues. CDR3 sequence (DNA): TGTGCCAGCAGCCGGGGGGTGGGGGAAGGCGCTGAAGCTTTCTTT. As protein: CASSRGVGEGAEAFF.

This sequence joins TRBV6-1 and TRBJ1-5; 9 bases map to TRBD1. V dropped 1 base and J dropped 4; count of bases not matched to a gene: 8. The CDR3 covers 17 residues. Germline lookup yields CDR1 MNHNS and CDR2 SASEGT. The DNA of the CDR3 is TGTGCCAGCAGTGAAGTTACTGGACAGGGGCCTAATCAGCCCCAGCATTTT. It yields the protein CASSEVTGQGPNQPQHF.

The V call is TRBV5-1, the J call TRBJ2-7; D is perhaps TRBD1 (5 bases). Germline loops: CDR1 SGHRS, CDR2 YFSETQ. Trimming cost V 0 bases and J 6 bases, with 7 bases left between them. CDR3 size: 12 residues. CDR3 nucleotides: TGCGCCAGCAGCTTGGATGGGGCCGAGCAGTACTTC. Its translation is CASSLDGAEQYF.

The J gene is TRBJ2-1, the V gene TRBV5-1; 9 positions agree with TRBD2. Trimming at V came to 0 bases and at J to 5 bases, leaving 0 bases not matched to a gene. The germline CDR1 and CDR2 sequences are SGHRS and YFSETQ. The CDR3 spans 14 residues. This chain's CDR3 is CASSLVAGDNEQFF. For the CDR3, the DNA is TGCGCCAGCAGCTTGGTAGCGGGGGACAATGAGCAGTTCTTC.

The chain is built from TRBV4-2 and TRBJ2-1; possible D gene TRBD2, 6 bases. CDR3 size: 15 residues. Deletions cut 0 bases from V and 3 bases from J, with 9 bases between. The germline V gene has CDR1 LGHNA and CDR2 YNFKEQ. CDR3: CASSQEGGIYNEQFF. In nucleotides, the CDR3 is TGTGCCAGCAGCCAAGAGGGGGGTATCTACAATGAGCAGTTCTTC.

This chain uses TRBV30 with TRBJ2-5; no clear D. Germline V gives CDR1 GTSNPN, CDR2 SVGIG (reference sequence). V lost 0 bases, J lost 5 bases, and 16 bases lay in between. The CDR3 has 15 residues. The CDR3 nucleotides are TGTGCCTGGAGTGTAGGTGCAGGCTTTCAGGAGACCCAGTACTTC. As protein: CAWSVGAGFQETQYF.

CDR3 DNA sequence: TGTGCCATCAGTGGAGGACAGATACTCTCTGGAAACACCATATATTTT. Amino acid sequence: CAISGGQILSGNTIYF. The V gene is TRBV10-3, the J gene TRBJ1-3; possible D gene TRBD1, 6 bases. This CDR3 is 16 amino acids long. Trimming took off 4 bases at V and 0 bases at J, with 13 bases between the two ends. The germline CDR1 and CDR2 sequences are ENHRY and SYGVKD.

The rearrangement links TRBV5-4 to TRBJ2-7; 16 nucleotides align to TRBD2. V was clipped by 4 bases and J by 3 bases; unmatched bases: 10. Germline CDR1 and CDR2: SGHNT and YYREEE (reference sequence). CDR3 length equals 18 residues. CDR3 bases: TGTGCCAGCAGCGTGACCGGGACTAGCGGGAGGGCCATCTACGAGCAGTACTTC. Translated: CASSVTGTSGRAIYEQYF.

Regarding this clone: The junction does not match germline at one end; this may be a read error. This sequence joins TRBV25-1 and TRBJ2-2; D perhaps matches TRBD1 (6 bases). Germline V gene lookup returns CDR1 MGHDK and CDR2 SYGVNS. The CDR3 length is 13 residues. CDR3 DNA sequence: TGTGCCAGCAGTGAACAGGGGACCGGGGAGCCGTTTTTT. Translated, it gives CASSEQGTGEPFF.

J is TRBJ2-1 and V is TRBV5-1; D is possibly TRBD2 (5 bases). V gave up 0 bases and J gave up 0 bases, with 7 bases separating them. In germline, CDR1 is SGHRS, CDR2 YFSETQ. The CDR3 runs 15 residues. CDR3 sequence reads: CASSLVGSSYNEQFF. CDR3 bases: TGCGCCAGCAGCTTGGTAGGGAGCTCCTACAATGAGCAGTTCTTC.

Only one count was recorded for this clone. V is TRBV27 and J is TRBJ2-5; TRBD1 matches 8 bases. Matching the DNA end better, TRBJ2-7 makes the J call doubtful. The germline gives CDR1 MNHEY, CDR2 SMNVEV (reference sequence). The CDR3 has 15 residues. Here the CDR3 DNA reads TGTGCCAGCAGGCCACAGGGGGTGATCTCCTACGAGCAGTACTTC. The encoded protein is CASRPQGVISYEQYF.

The chain is built from TRBV15 and TRBJ2-1; 12 bases line up with TRBD2. Germline CDR1 LNHNV, CDR2 YYDKDF (reference sequence). This CDR3 has 16 amino acids. V lost 3 bases to trimming and J lost 5 bases; unmatched junction nucleotides: 5. In nucleotides, the CDR3 is TGTGCCACCAGCAGGGTACTAGCGGGAGGAGACAATGAGCAGTTCTTC. As protein: CATSRVLAGGDNEQFF.

This clone was detected once. The chain employs TRBV6-5 and TRBJ1-5, with D unclear. This CDR3 has 14 amino acids. CDR1 MNHEY and CDR2 SVGAGI come from the germline V gene. V lost 6 bases and J lost 6, with 15 bases in between. CDR3 in DNA: TGTGCCAGCAGCCAGGCGGGGTTGGGTCAGCCCCAGCATTTT. It yields the protein CASSQAGLGQPQHF.

The V gene is TRBV5-1, the J gene TRBJ1-1; D is ambiguous. The germline CDR1 and CDR2 sequences are SGHRS and YFSETQ. This CDR3 spans 14 amino acids. V shed 4 bases and J shed 1 base, with 11 bases lying between them. As DNA, the CDR3 is TGCGCCAGCAGCCCAATGGCTCAGAACACTGAAGCTTTCTTT. This encodes CASSPMAQNTEAFF.

The chain links TRBV4-2 to TRBJ2-7, with 12 bases that match TRBD2. CDR1 is LGHNA, CDR2 YNFKEQ, per germline. J was trimmed by 6 bases and V by 2 bases; bases with no gene match: 5. This CDR3 comprises 15 residues. The CDR3 loop is CASSQRTSGNLEQYF. DNA for the CDR3: TGTGCCAGCAGCCAACGGACTAGCGGGAATCTCGAGCAGTACTTC.